This T cell receptor beta chain was sequenced in a study of T cells after yellow fever vaccination. This clonotype was found a few times. From the 5' RACE reads, TCRdb called clonotypes with MiXCR, one entry per CDR3 protein. The sample yields about 180,000 distinct CDR3 sequences, roughly 6.2% seen once. Trimming stripped 2 bases from V and 3 bases from J, with 23 bases between. The CDR3 sequence is 19 residues long. Per germline, CDR1 SGHTA and CDR2 FQGNSA. This receptor was taken from a young man who received the YFV17D yellow fever vaccine. The chain employs TRBV7-2 and TRBJ2-1; either TRBD1 or TRBD2 may supply D (5 bases each). The sequenced sample was CD4+ T cells sorted from PBMCs, obtained on the day of the first yellow fever vaccination. The DNA of the CDR3 is TGTGCCAGCAGCTTACCGGTTGAGGGGCGAGTCGCGGGCTACAATGAGCAGTTCTTC. It yields the protein CASSLPVEGRVAGYNEQFF.